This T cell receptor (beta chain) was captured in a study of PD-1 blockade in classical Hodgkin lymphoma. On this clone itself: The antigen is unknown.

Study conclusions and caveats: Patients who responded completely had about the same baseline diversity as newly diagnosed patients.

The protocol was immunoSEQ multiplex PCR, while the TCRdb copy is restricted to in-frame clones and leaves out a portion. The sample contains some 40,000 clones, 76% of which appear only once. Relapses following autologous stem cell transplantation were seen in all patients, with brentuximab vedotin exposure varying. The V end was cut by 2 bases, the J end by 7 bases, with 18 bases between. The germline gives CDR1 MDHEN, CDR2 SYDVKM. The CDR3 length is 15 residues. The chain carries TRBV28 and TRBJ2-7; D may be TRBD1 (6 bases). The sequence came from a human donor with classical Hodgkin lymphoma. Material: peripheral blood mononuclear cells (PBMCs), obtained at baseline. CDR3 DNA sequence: TGTGCCAGCAGTTTACTCCTCAGGGGTCTATGGGAGCAGTACTTC. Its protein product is CASSLLLRGLWEQYF.